This T cell receptor (beta chain) comes out of a study of siplizumab effects on memory and regulatory T cells. Study-wide results and limits: Alloreactive clones mapping to unstimulated subsets formed only a minor fraction. The alloresponse seemed to draw substantially on naive T cells, which appeared more diverse than memory cells. Proliferating siplizumab-cultured Tregs lacked confirmed suppressive function.

Germline lookup yields CDR1 MNHNS and CDR2 SASEGT. This CDR3 spans 15 amino acids. V gave up 11 bases and J gave up 2 bases; unmatched junction bases: 9. About this clone: The antigen remains unidentified.

Only in-frame clones appear in the TCRdb table, and some are missing; sequencing was by immunoSEQ multiplex PCR. Of approximately 100,000 clones listed, just under 95% are singletons. The specimen sequenced was non-Treg CD4+ T cells sorted from blood. The TCR sequence derives from a human donor in good health. This chain joins TRBV6-1 and TRBJ2-2; 9 bases align to TRBD2. The CDR3 here is CAGGTSPTNTGELFF. As DNA, the CDR3 is TGTGCCGGCGGGACTAGCCCTACAAACACCGGGGAGCTGTTTTTT.